The 14 T cell receptor beta chains presented below share a single source sample, sequenced in a study of OX40 agonist ivuxolimab in advanced cancers. Assay used: immunoSEQ multiplex PCR; TCRdb lists only in-frame clones, some missing. Of 90,000 to 150,000 clones in the sample, over 75% were seen once. The starting material was CD4+ or CD8+ T cells sorted from blood, obtained in a trial of the OX40 agonist ivuxolimab. These receptors all come from an adult with an advanced solid tumor such as melanoma, head and neck, liver or kidney cancer.

This chain links TRBV30 with TRBJ1-1; D ambiguous. This CDR3 has 12 residues. Germline V gene lookup returns CDR1 GTSNPN and CDR2 SVGIG (reference sequence). V shed 3 bases and J shed 3 bases, with 8 bases lying between them. For the CDR3, the DNA is TGTGCCTGGAGGGTTGGGGACACTGAAGCTTTCTTT. It codes for CAWRVGDTEAFF.

V usage is TRBV11-1 and J usage is TRBJ1-2; D ambiguous. This CDR3 region has 14 residues. V gave up 2 bases and J gave up 2 bases, with 9 bases separating them. Germline CDR1 is SGHAT and CDR2 is FQDESV (reference sequence). CDR3 residues: CASSLLYGNYGYTF. CDR3 bases: TGTGCCAGCAGCTTATTATACGGGAACTATGGCTACACCTTC.

The chain uses TRBV7-2 and TRBJ2-1; 12 bases line up with TRBD2. V shed 5 bases and J 7 bases; nucleotides not matched to a gene: 9. The CDR3 length is 16 residues. Germline CDR1 is SGHTA and CDR2 is FQGNSA. The DNA of the CDR3 is TGTGCCAGCAGCATCTCACCTACTAGCGGGGGGAATGAGCAGTTCTTC. Encoded protein: CASSISPTSGGNEQFF. The full variable domain, rest sourced from reference TRBV7-2 and TRBJ2-1, is GAGVSQSPSNKVTEKGKDVELRCDPISGHTALYWYRQSLGQGLEFLIYFQGNSAPDKSGLPSDRFSAERTGGSVSTLTIQRTQQEDSAVYLCASSISPTSGGNEQFFGPGTRLTVL.

The chain couples TRBV30 to TRBJ1-4; no firm D call. The CDR3 runs to 13 residues. Germline loops: CDR1 GTSNPN, CDR2 SVGIG (reference sequence). Deletions cut 6 bases from V and 5 bases from J, with 13 bases between. The CDR3 reads CACTQEPNEKLFF. The CDR3 nucleotides read TGTGCCTGCACTCAAGAGCCCAATGAAAAACTGTTTTTT.

V and J are TRBV5-4 and TRBJ2-1; D possibly corresponds to TRBD2 (6 bases). Germline V gene lookup returns CDR1 SGHNT and CDR2 YYREEE (reference sequence). The length of the CDR3 is 15 residues. V shed 1 base and J shed 0 bases, with 8 bases lying between them. CDR3 bases: TGTGCCAGCAGCTTGAACGGGGGCTCCTACAATGAGCAGTTCTTC. It encodes CASSLNGGSYNEQFF.

This sequence joins TRBV5-4 and TRBJ2-7, with 11 nucleotides matching TRBD2. V lost 4 bases to trimming and J lost 0 bases; unmatched junction nucleotides: 3. The CDR3 is made up of 15 amino acids. Germline lookup yields CDR1 SGHNT and CDR2 YYREEE (reference sequence). The CDR3 DNA follows: TGTGCCAGCAGCCGGACTAGCGGGCTCTCCTACGAGCAGTACTTC. Translated: CASSRTSGLSYEQYF.

J is TRBJ2-5 and V is TRBV19; 8 nucleotides line up with TRBD1. CDR1 is LNHDA, CDR2 SQIVND, per germline (reference sequence). Trimming took 3 bases from V and 5 from J; bases not matched to a gene: 5. The CDR3 has 14 residues. The CDR3 is CASSMAGGWETQYF. CDR3 bases: TGTGCCAGTAGTATGGCAGGGGGCTGGGAGACCCAGTACTTC.

The rearrangement joins TRBV6-5 to TRBJ2-7; TRBD1 is a possible D gene (5 bases). CDR1 is MNHEY, CDR2 SVGAGI, per germline. This CDR3 has 14 residues. Deletions cut 5 bases from V and 3 bases from J, with 14 bases between. CDR3 loop: CASSMNQGFYEQYF. The DNA of the CDR3 is TGTGCCAGCAGTATGAACCAGGGCTTCTACGAGCAGTACTTC.

The V gene is TRBV28, the J gene TRBJ1-2; no reliable D call. Germline CDR1 MDHEN, CDR2 SYDVKM. The V gene lost 4 bases and the J gene lost 4 bases, with 10 bases spanning the gap. This CDR3 is built from 13 residues. The CDR3 nucleotides are TGTGCCAGCAGTTCCCTGCAGTTCTATGGCTACACCTTC. This gives the protein CASSSLQFYGYTF.

The chain couples TRBV7-2 to TRBJ1-6; weak D call: TRBD1 (6 bases). Per germline, CDR1 SGHTA and CDR2 FQGNSA. The CDR3 has 15 residues. V was pared by 0 bases and J by 6 bases, with 9 bases between. The CDR3 DNA sequence: TGTGCCAGCAGCTTAGCGGGACAAATTAATTCACCCCTCCACTTT. As protein: CASSLAGQINSPLHF. The full variable domain, completed using reference TRBV7-2 and TRBJ1-6, is GAGVSQSPSNKVTEKGKDVELRCDPISGHTALYWYRQSLGQGLEFLIYFQGNSAPDKSGLPSDRFSAERTGGSVSTLTIQRTQQEDSAVYLCASSLAGQINSPLHFGNGTRLTVT.

The CDR3 DNA sequence: TGTGCCAGCAGCGGTCTTGGGGCTGAAGCTTTCTTT. Encoded protein: CASSGLGAEAFF. This chain joins TRBV7-9 and TRBJ1-1, with D uncertain. The germline V gene has CDR1 SEHNR and CDR2 FQNEAQ (reference sequence). V was clipped by 5 bases and J by 6 bases, with 10 bases between them. The CDR3 loop spans 12 amino acids.

This chain links TRBV18 with TRBJ1-4; 9 bases align to TRBD1. The ends lost 0 bases at V and 8 bases at J; junction bases unmatched: 4. Germline CDR1 KGHSH, CDR2 LQKENI. This CDR3 is 15 amino acids long. CDR3: CASSPPGQGGEKLFF. The CDR3 DNA is TGTGCCAGCTCACCACCGGGACAGGGTGGAGAAAAACTGTTTTTT.

This chain uses TRBV28 with TRBJ1-2, with D possibly matching TRBD1 (5 bases). The V and J ends lost 8 bases and 3 bases respectively, with 13 bases between them. The CDR3 is made up of 13 amino acids. The germline gives CDR1 MDHEN, CDR2 SYDVKM. The CDR3 nucleotides are TGTGCCAGCGGACAACAGAGTCACTATGGCTACACCTTC. Translating gives CASGQQSHYGYTF.

The chain couples TRBV7-2 to TRBJ1-2; 11 bases line up with TRBD1. Per the germline V gene, CDR1 is SGHTA and CDR2 is FQGNSA. J gave up 5 bases and V 5 bases, and 10 bases lay outside the gene matches. This CDR3 comprises 16 residues. CDR3 protein: CASSPGQGAFGYGYTF. CDR3 in DNA: TGTGCCAGCAGCCCTGGACAGGGGGCTTTTGGATATGGCTACACCTTC.